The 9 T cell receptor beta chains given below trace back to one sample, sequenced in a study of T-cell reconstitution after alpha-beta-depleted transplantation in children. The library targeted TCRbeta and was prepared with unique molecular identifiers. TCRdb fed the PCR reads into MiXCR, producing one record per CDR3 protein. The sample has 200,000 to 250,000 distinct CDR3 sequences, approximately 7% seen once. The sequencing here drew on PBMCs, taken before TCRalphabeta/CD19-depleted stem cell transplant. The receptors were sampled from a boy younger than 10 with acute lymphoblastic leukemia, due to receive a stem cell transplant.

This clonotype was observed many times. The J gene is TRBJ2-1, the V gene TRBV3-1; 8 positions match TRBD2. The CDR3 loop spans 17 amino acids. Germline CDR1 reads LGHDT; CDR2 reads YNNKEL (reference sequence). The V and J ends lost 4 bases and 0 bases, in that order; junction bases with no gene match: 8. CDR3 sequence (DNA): TGTGCCAGCAGCCCTCCAGCGGGAGTTGGCTCCTACAATGAGCAGTTCTTC. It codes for CASSPPAGVGSYNEQFF.

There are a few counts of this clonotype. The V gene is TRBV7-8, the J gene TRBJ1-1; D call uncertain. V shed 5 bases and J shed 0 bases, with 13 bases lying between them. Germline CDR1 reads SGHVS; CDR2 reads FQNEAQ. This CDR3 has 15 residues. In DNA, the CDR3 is TGTGCCAGCAGCACTTCCTCCGACATGAACACTGAAGCTTTCTTT. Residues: CASSTSSDMNTEAFF.

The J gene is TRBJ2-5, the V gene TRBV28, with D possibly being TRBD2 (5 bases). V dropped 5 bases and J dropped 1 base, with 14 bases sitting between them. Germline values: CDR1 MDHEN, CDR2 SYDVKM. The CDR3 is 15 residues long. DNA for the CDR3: TGTGCCAGCAGTCATGGACTGCTACTCCAAGAGACCCAGTACTTC. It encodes CASSHGLLLQETQYF.

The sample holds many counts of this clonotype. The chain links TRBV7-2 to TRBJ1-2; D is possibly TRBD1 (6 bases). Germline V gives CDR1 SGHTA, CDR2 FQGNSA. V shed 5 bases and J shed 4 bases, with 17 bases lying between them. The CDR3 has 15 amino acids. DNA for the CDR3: TGTGCCAGCAGCGTATCGACAGGAGAGATCTATGGCTACACCTTC. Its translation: CASSVSTGEIYGYTF.

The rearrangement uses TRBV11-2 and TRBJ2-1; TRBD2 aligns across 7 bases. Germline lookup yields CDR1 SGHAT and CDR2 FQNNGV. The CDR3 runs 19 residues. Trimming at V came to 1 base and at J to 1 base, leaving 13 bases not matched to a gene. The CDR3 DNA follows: TGTGCCAGCAGCTTAGGAGGTGGGAGGGCCGGGGGGTCCTACAATGAGCAGTTCTTC. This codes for CASSLGGGRAGGSYNEQFF.

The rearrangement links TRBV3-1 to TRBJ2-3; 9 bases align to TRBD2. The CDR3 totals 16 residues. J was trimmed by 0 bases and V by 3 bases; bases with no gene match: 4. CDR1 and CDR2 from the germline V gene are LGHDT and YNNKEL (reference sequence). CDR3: CASSQRLAVSTDTQYF. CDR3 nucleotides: TGTGCCAGCAGCCAGCGACTAGCGGTAAGCACAGATACGCAGTATTTT.

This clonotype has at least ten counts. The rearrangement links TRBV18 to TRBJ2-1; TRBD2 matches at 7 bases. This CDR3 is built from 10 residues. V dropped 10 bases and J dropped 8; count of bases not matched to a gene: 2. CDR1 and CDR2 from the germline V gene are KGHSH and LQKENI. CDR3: CATRGDEQFF. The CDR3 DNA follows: TGTGCCACCCGGGGGGATGAGCAGTTCTTC. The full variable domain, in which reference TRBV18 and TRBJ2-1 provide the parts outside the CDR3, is NAGVMQNPRHLVRRRGQEARLRCSPMKGHSHVYWYRQLPEEGLKFMVYLQKENIIDESGMPKERFSAEFPKEGPSILRIQQVVRGDSAAYFCATRGDEQFFGPGTRLTVL.

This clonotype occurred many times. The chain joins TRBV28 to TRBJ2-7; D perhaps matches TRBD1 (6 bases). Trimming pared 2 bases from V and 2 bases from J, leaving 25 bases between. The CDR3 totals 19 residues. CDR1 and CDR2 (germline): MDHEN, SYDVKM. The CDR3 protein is CASSLEITGRTLYTYEQYF. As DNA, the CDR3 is TGTGCCAGCAGTTTAGAGATCACAGGGCGGACCCTCTATACCTACGAGCAGTACTTC.

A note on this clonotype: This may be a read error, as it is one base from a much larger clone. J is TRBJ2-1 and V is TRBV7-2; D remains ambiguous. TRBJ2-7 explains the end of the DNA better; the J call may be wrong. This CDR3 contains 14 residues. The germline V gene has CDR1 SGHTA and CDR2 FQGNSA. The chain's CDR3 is CASSLVGLYNEQYF. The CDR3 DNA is TGTGCCAGCAGCTTAGTTGGCCTCTACAATGAGCAGTACTTC.